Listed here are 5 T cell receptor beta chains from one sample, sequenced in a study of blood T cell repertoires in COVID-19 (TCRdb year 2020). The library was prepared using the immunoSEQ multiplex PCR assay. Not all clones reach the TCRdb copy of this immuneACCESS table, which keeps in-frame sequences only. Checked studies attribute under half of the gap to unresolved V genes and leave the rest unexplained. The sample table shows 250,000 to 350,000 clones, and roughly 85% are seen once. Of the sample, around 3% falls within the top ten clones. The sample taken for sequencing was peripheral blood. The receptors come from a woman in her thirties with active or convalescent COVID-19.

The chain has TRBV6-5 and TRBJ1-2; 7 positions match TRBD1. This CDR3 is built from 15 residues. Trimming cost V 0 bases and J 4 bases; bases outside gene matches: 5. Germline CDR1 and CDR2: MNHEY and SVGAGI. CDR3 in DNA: TGTGCCAGCAGTTACTCCCTAGGACAGGTCTATGGCTACACCTTC. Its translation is CASSYSLGQVYGYTF.

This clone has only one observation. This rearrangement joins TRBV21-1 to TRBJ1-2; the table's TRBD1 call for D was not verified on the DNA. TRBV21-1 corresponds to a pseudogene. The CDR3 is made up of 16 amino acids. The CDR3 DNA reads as TGTGCCAGCAGCAAAGGACAGGTTATGGGAGACTATGGCTACACCTTC. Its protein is CASSKGQVMGDYGYTF.

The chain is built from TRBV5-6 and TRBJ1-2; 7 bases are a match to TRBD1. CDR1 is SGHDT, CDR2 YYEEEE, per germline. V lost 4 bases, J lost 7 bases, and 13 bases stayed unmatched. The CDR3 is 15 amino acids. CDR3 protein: CASSIRQGQYGGYTF. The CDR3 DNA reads TGTGCCAGCAGCATTCGACAGGGTCAATATGGTGGCTACACCTTC.

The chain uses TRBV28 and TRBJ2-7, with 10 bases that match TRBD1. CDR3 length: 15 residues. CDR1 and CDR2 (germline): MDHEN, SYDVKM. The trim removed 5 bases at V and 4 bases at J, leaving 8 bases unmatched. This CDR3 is CASSQWTGGTYEQYF. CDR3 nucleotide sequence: TGTGCCAGCAGTCAATGGACAGGGGGAACTTACGAGCAGTACTTC.

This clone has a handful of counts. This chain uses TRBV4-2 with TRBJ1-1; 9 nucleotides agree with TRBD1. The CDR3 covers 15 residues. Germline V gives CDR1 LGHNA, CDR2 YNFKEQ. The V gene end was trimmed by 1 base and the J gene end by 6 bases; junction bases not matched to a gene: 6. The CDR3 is CASSQAGDREAEAFF. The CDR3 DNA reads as TGTGCCAGCAGCCAAGCTGGGGACAGGGAAGCTGAAGCTTTCTTT.